These 29 T cell receptor beta chains share one sample of origin, sequenced in a study of beta chain features in type 1 diabetes. The study reverse transcribed the entire isolated RNA, so it sequenced expressed TCRB transcripts. Assay: immunoSEQ multiplex PCR; the TCRdb copy retains only in-frame clones and omits some. This table holds about half a million clones, approximately 30% found once. The material sequenced was naive CD4+ T cells from blood. Receptor source: a man aged 18 to 30 in good health.

The chain joins TRBV10-3 to TRBJ2-7; D is unclear. The V end was cut by 7 bases, the J end by 6 bases, with 13 bases between. There are 12 residues in the CDR3. Germline CDR1 reads ENHRY; CDR2 reads SYGVKD. The CDR3 sequence is CAIKNSAREQYF. The CDR3 bases are TGTGCCATCAAGAACAGCGCCCGCGAGCAGTACTTC.

In its sample, this clone was seen a few times. The V call is TRBV23-1, the J call TRBJ2-5; D might be TRBD1 (6 bases). Being an ORF, TRBV23-1 has a function that is uncertain. The CDR3 has 14 amino acids. Between the trimmed V and J ends, which lost 4 bases and 4 bases, there was a span of 13 bases. The CDR3 is CASSRRGNGETQYF. The DNA of the CDR3 is TGCGCCAGCAGTCGTAGGGGGAACGGAGAGACCCAGTACTTC.

This sequence joins TRBV30 and TRBJ1-3; D call uncertain. CDR3 length: 13 amino acids. The V end lost 0 bases, the J end lost 5 bases, and 8 bases lay between the germline ends. Germline CDR1 is GTSNPN and CDR2 is SVGIG (reference sequence). The chain's CDR3 is CAWSVRTRNTIYF. The DNA of the CDR3 is TGTGCCTGGAGTGTACGTACGAGAAACACCATATATTTT. Together with reference TRBV30 and TRBJ1-3, the CDR3 gives the full variable domain: SQTIHQWPATLVQPVGSPLSLECTVEGTSNPNLYWYRQAAGRGLQLLFYSVGIGQISSEVPQNLSASRPQDRQFILSSKKLLLSDSGFYLCAWSVRTRNTIYFGEGSWLTVV.

This chain links TRBV18 with TRBJ1-2, with 10 bases lining up with TRBD1. The CDR3 is 15 amino acids. V lost 3 bases, J lost 12 bases, and 13 bases stayed unmatched. Germline values: CDR1 KGHSH, CDR2 LQKENI. DNA for the CDR3: TGTGCCAGCTCACCCTCTTCCGGGACAGGGGCTACCCACACCTTC. Its protein is CASSPSSGTGATHTF. Complete variable domain (other parts from reference TRBV18 and TRBJ1-2): NAGVMQNPRHLVRRRGQEARLRCSPMKGHSHVYWYRQLPEEGLKFMVYLQKENIIDESGMPKERFSAEFPKEGPSILRIQQVVRGDSAAYFCASSPSSGTGATHTFGSGTRLTVV.

This clone was detected a few times. The J gene is TRBJ2-7, the V gene TRBV4-1; weak D call: TRBD2 (6 bases). This CDR3 spans 15 amino acids. V lost 1 base and J 4 bases, leaving 14 bases between the germline ends. Germline values: CDR1 MGHRA, CDR2 YSYEKL. CDR3 residues: CASSQGWREIYEQYF. The CDR3, as DNA: TGCGCCAGCAGCCAAGGCTGGAGGGAGATTTACGAGCAGTACTTC.

This chain uses TRBV7-2 with TRBJ2-3; unclear D gene. Trimming pared 2 bases from V and 0 bases from J, leaving 9 bases between. The length of the CDR3 is 15 residues. CDR1 and CDR2 from the germline V gene are SGHTA and FQGNSA. The CDR3 sequence is CASSLTALSTDTQYF. CDR3 nucleotides: TGTGCCAGCAGCTTAACTGCCCTTAGCACAGATACGCAGTATTTT.

The chain employs TRBV9 and TRBJ2-7; 10 bases are shared with TRBD1. CDR3 length: 13 residues. With 4 bases clipped from V and 3 bases from J, the junction kept 1 base outside the gene matches. Germline CDR1 is SGDLS and CDR2 is YYNGEE. The CDR3 is CASSRDRGYEQYF. The CDR3 DNA is TGTGCCAGCAGCCGGGACAGGGGCTACGAGCAGTACTTC. The full variable domain, its missing parts supplied by reference TRBV9 and TRBJ2-7, is DSGVTQTPKHLITATGQRVTLRCSPRSGDLSVYWYQQSLDQGLQFLIQYYNGEERAKGNILERFSAQQFPDLHSELNLSSLELGDSALYFCASSRDRGYEQYFGPGTRLTVT.

The chain is built from TRBV4-2 and TRBJ2-2; D is unclear. Trimming took off 0 bases at V and 9 bases at J, with 11 bases between the two ends. The CDR3 contains 14 residues. Germline V gene data show CDR1 as LGHNA and CDR2 as YNFKEQ. For the CDR3, the DNA is TGTGCCAGCAGCCAAGATCGCGTGTCTTGGGAGCTGTTTTTT. Its translation is CASSQDRVSWELFF.

V usage is TRBV13 and J usage is TRBJ2-1; a weak D match, TRBD2 (6 bases). The length of the CDR3 is 15 residues. The ends were cut back, 2 bases at V and 3 bases at J, with 11 bases in the middle. The germline gives CDR1 PRHDT, CDR2 FYEKMQ (reference sequence). The CDR3 spells CASSLTLASYNEQFF. CDR3 sequence (DNA): TGTGCCAGCAGCTTAACGCTAGCGAGCTACAATGAGCAGTTCTTC. Based on the CDR3 plus reference TRBV13 and TRBJ2-1, the full variable domain is AAGVIQSPRHLIKEKRETATLKCYPIPRHDTVYWYQQGPGQDPQFLISFYEKMQSDKGSIPDRFSAQQFSDYHSELNMSSLELGDSALYFCASSLTLASYNEQFFGPGTRLTVL.

The V call is TRBV13, the J call TRBJ2-1, with D perhaps TRBD2 (5 bases). The CDR3 is 13 residues long. V was cut by 5 bases and J by 8 bases, with 13 bases left in between. CDR1 and CDR2 from the germline V gene are PRHDT and FYEKMQ (reference sequence). CDR3 coding DNA: TGTGCCAGCAGCCCCCCTAGCAGGTATGAGCAGTTCTTC. Protein product: CASSPPSRYEQFF.

The chain links TRBV7-2 to TRBJ2-5; TRBD2 agrees at 10 bases. Per germline, CDR1 SGHTA and CDR2 FQGNSA. Trimming took 6 bases from V and 3 from J; bases not matched to a gene: 4. The CDR3 length is 14 residues. The DNA of the CDR3 is TGTGCCAGCAGGCCCACTAGCGGGAAAGAGACCCAGTACTTC. Its protein product is CASRPTSGKETQYF. Drawing the rest from reference TRBV7-2 and TRBJ2-5, the complete variable domain is GAGVSQSPSNKVTEKGKDVELRCDPISGHTALYWYRQSLGQGLEFLIYFQGNSAPDKSGLPSDRFSAERTGGSVSTLTIQRTQQEDSAVYLCASRPTSGKETQYFGPGTRLLVL.

This clone came up a few times. Here the CDR3 DNA reads TGTGCCAGCAGTCGGGGGCGGGCAGATACGCAGTATTTT. Protein: CASSRGRADTQYF. The gene calls are TRBV7-2 and TRBJ2-3, with D perhaps given as TRBD1 or TRBD2 (6 bases each). The CDR3 covers 13 residues. Germline V lookup: CDR1 SGHTA, CDR2 FQGNSA. V was cut by 6 bases and J by 4 bases, with 11 bases left in between.

This chain uses TRBV30 with TRBJ1-5; maybe TRBD1 (5 bases). The ends were cut back, 4 bases at V and 7 bases at J, with 17 bases in the middle. This CDR3 is built from 14 residues. The germline V gene encodes CDR1 GTSNPN and CDR2 SVGIG (reference sequence). In DNA, the CDR3 is TGTGCCTGGACCAGGGACGCGGGAGGCCAGCCCCAGCATTTT. Amino acid sequence: CAWTRDAGGQPQHF.

The chain uses TRBV9 and TRBJ2-1; a possible D gene is TRBD1 (5 bases). Germline V gene lookup returns CDR1 SGDLS and CDR2 YYNGEE. The CDR3 totals 16 residues. Trimming removed 1 base at V and 0 bases at J, with 11 bases between. CDR3 bases: TGTGCCAGCAGCGTATCTGGTAGGGGCTCCTACAATGAGCAGTTCTTC. It is translated as CASSVSGRGSYNEQFF.

The chain links TRBV11-2 to TRBJ1-4, with D hard to call. Germline lookup yields CDR1 SGHAT and CDR2 FQNNGV. This CDR3 region has 16 residues. Between the trimmed V and J ends, which lost 5 bases and 2 bases, there was a span of 15 bases. The CDR3 region is CASSLSSGGTNEKLFF. CDR3 DNA: TGTGCCAGCAGCCTGTCGTCAGGAGGCACTAATGAAAAACTGTTTTTT. The entire variable domain, with the rest obtained from reference TRBV11-2 and TRBJ1-4, is as follows: EAGVAQSPRYKIIEKRQSVAFWCNPISGHATLYWYQQILGQGPKLLIQFQNNGVVDDSQLPKDRFSAERLKGVDSTLKIQPAKLEDSAVYLCASSLSSGGTNEKLFFGSGTQLSVL.

The V call is TRBV5-1, the J call TRBJ1-2; the D is unclear. CDR3 size: 12 residues. V was cut by 4 bases and J by 5 bases, with 9 bases left in between. Germline V lookup: CDR1 SGHRS, CDR2 YFSETQ. The CDR3 is CASSPWSYGYTF. In DNA, the CDR3 is TGCGCCAGCAGCCCCTGGTCGTATGGCTACACCTTC. Filled out from reference TRBV5-1 and TRBJ1-2, the complete variable domain reads KAGVTQTPRYLIKTRGQQVTLSCSPISGHRSVSWYQQTPGQGLQFLFEYFSETQRNKGNFPGRFSGRQFSNSRSEMNVSTLELGDSALYLCASSPWSYGYTFGSGTRLTVV.

The rearrangement uses TRBV7-6 and TRBJ2-1; 11 nucleotides agree with TRBD2. The V gene's germline CDR1 is SGHVS and CDR2 FNYEAQ. This CDR3 is 17 amino acids long. Trimming removed 5 bases from V and 7 bases from J; junction bases left unmatched: 13. The CDR3 reads CASSPPHSGRARNEQFF. The CDR3 bases are TGTGCCAGCAGCCCTCCCCATAGCGGGAGGGCCAGGAATGAGCAGTTCTTC.

This clone was seen more than once but under ten times. The V gene is TRBV10-3, the J gene TRBJ2-7; TRBD2 matches 12 bases. The CDR3 loop spans 15 amino acids. V gave up 0 bases and J gave up 6 bases; unmatched junction bases: 3. CDR1 and CDR2 (germline): ENHRY, SYGVKD. The CDR3 coding sequence is TGTGCCATCAGTGAGTCTACTAGCGGGAGGCTCGAGCAGTACTTC. Protein: CAISESTSGRLEQYF.

This clone was observed a handful of times. This sequence joins TRBV5-1 and TRBJ2-3, with 10 positions matching TRBD1. The germline gives CDR1 SGHRS, CDR2 YFSETQ. The trim removed 5 bases at V and 4 bases at J, leaving 4 bases unmatched. This CDR3 comprises 14 residues. CDR3 coding DNA: TGCGCCAGCAGGGCCGGGACAGGGGCAGATACGCAGTATTTT. This sequence encodes CASRAGTGADTQYF.

The rearrangement uses TRBV30 and TRBJ1-4; 8 positions match TRBD1. The CDR3 is made up of 15 amino acids. V lost 2 bases to trimming and J lost 8 bases; unmatched junction nucleotides: 10. Per germline, CDR1 GTSNPN and CDR2 SVGIG (reference sequence). The CDR3 DNA follows: TGTGCCTGGAGTAGGTCGACAGGGGTAGGAGAAAAACTGTTTTTT. It specifies CAWSRSTGVGEKLFF.

In this sample, this clone turned up a few times. The chain uses TRBV30 and TRBJ1-2, with a possible D match to TRBD1 (5 bases). Germline loops: CDR1 GTSNPN, CDR2 SVGIG (reference sequence). Trimming stripped 0 bases from V and 4 bases from J, with 12 bases between. This CDR3 has 14 residues. The CDR3: CAWSVTGLSYGYTF. For the CDR3, the DNA is TGTGCCTGGAGTGTAACAGGATTATCCTATGGCTACACCTTC.

Of note for this clone: The same CDR3 is also encoded by other DNA sequences in this sample. The chain recombines TRBV7-9 with TRBJ2-3; D gene unclear. CDR3 length: 12 residues. Per the germline V gene, CDR1 is SEHNR and CDR2 is FQNEAQ (reference sequence). Between the trimmed V and J ends, which lost 1 base and 6 bases, there was a span of 5 bases. The CDR3 region has the DNA TGTGCCAGCAGCTTAGACTCGGATACGCAGTATTTT. Amino acid sequence: CASSLDSDTQYF.

Of note for this clone: At one end the junction does not follow the germline gene, possibly because of a read error. The CDR3 nucleotides are TGTGCCAGCAGCTTAGACTCCAGGGTACGAGAGACCAAGTACTTC. It codes for CASSLDSRVRETKYF. V usage is TRBV7-9 and J usage is TRBJ2-5; weak D call: TRBD1 (5 bases). This CDR3 has 15 residues. The germline V gene has CDR1 SEHNR and CDR2 FQNEAQ (reference sequence).

There are a few counts of this clone. V and J are TRBV18 and TRBJ2-4; D possibly corresponds to TRBD1 (6 bases). Germline values: CDR1 KGHSH, CDR2 LQKENI. V lost 1 base and J 8 bases, leaving 15 bases between the germline ends. This CDR3 comprises 15 residues. CDR3 in amino acids: CASSPQGVGGDIQYF. The CDR3 nucleotides read TGTGCCAGCTCACCACAGGGGGTAGGCGGAGACATTCAGTACTTC.

This clone was seen a few times. The CDR3: CAWRRGGLGGEQFF. CDR3 bases: TGTGCCTGGAGGCGTGGGGGCCTCGGGGGTGAGCAGTTCTTC. The J gene is TRBJ2-1, the V gene TRBV30; the D call may be TRBD1 or TRBD2 (6 bases each). CDR3 length equals 14 residues. Germline lookup yields CDR1 GTSNPN and CDR2 SVGIG (reference sequence). Trimming took off 3 bases at V and 9 bases at J, with 18 bases between the two ends.

This rearrangement joins TRBV10-3 to TRBJ2-1; possible D gene TRBD1, 6 bases. Trimming pared 2 bases from V and 6 bases from J, leaving 14 bases between. Germline V lookup: CDR1 ENHRY, CDR2 SYGVKD. The CDR3 runs to 15 residues. CDR3 in DNA: TGTGCCATCAGTGAGACCGGACAGATAAGCAATGAGCAGTTCTTC. Protein: CAISETGQISNEQFF.

This clone was detected only a few times. The gene calls are TRBV9 and TRBJ2-3; D unresolved. The CDR3 runs 14 residues. V shed 4 bases and J shed 1 base, with 10 bases lying between them. CDR1 is SGDLS, CDR2 YYNGEE, per germline. The CDR3 coding sequence is TGTGCCAGCAGCCTCTCAAGCCGCACAGATACGCAGTATTTT. Protein sequence: CASSLSSRTDTQYF.

The rearrangement links TRBV15 to TRBJ2-7, with a weak D call TRBD2 (5 bases). Germline V gene lookup returns CDR1 LNHNV and CDR2 YYDKDF (reference sequence). The CDR3 covers 18 residues. Deletions cut 3 bases from V and 5 bases from J, with 26 bases between. The CDR3 sequence is CATSRDGRAVKGSHEQYF. The CDR3 DNA is TGTGCCACCAGCAGGGATGGTCGAGCGGTAAAAGGGTCCCACGAGCAGTACTTC.

V usage is TRBV5-1 and J usage is TRBJ2-5, with 8 bases matching TRBD1. CDR3 length: 15 residues. The V and J ends lost 2 bases and 5 bases, in that order; junction bases with no gene match: 8. CDR1 is SGHRS and CDR2 is YFSETQ in the germline V gene. CDR3 region: CASSFPGGERETQYF. The CDR3, as DNA: TGCGCCAGCAGCTTCCCAGGGGGCGAGAGGGAGACCCAGTACTTC.